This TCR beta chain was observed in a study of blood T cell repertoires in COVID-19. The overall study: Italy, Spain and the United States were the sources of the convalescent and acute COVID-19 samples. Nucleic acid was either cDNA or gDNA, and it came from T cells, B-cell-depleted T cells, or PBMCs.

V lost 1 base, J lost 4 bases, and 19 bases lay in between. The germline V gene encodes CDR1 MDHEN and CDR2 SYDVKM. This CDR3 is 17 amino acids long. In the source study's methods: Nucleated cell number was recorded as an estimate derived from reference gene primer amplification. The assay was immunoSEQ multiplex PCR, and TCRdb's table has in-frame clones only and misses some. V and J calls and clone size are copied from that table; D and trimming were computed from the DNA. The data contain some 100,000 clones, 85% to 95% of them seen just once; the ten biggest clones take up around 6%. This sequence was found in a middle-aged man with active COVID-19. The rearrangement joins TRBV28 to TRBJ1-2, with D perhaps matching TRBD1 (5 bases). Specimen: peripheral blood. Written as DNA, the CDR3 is TGTGCCAGCAGTTTATCCAGGGTGTCCCAAAATTCCTATGGCTACACCTTC. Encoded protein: CASSLSRVSQNSYGYTF.